Presented here are 12 T cell receptor beta chains from one specimen sequenced in a study of T cells in severe cutaneous drug reactions. Carbamazepine had induced Stevens-Johnson syndrome or toxic epidermal necrolysis in the sequenced donors. Bulk and single-cell libraries used iRepertoire multiplex PCR with TCR subtype-specific primers. TCRdb re-called the multiplex PCR reads and catalogs CDR3 proteins one per entry, DNA excluded. This sample contains more than 6,500 distinct CDR3 sequences. Sequencing used cells from a skin blister. Every receptor here comes from a human donor with toxic epidermal necrolysis, a severe cutaneous drug reaction.

The rearrangement uses TRBV19 and TRBJ1-5. The CDR3 has 13 residues. CDR1 LNHDA and CDR2 SQIVND come from the germline V gene (reference sequence). CDR3 sequence: CASSGLGDQPQHF.

The V gene is TRBV7-2, the J gene TRBJ2-7; TCRdb returns TRBD1, unconfirmable since there is no DNA. The CDR3 extends over 13 amino acids. The V gene's germline CDR1 is SGHTA and CDR2 FQGNSA. CDR3 loop: CASSSQGAYEQYF.

The chain combines TRBV29-1 with TRBJ1-1; the D call of TRBD1 rests on TCRdb alone, since no DNA is present to check it. CDR3 size: 13 residues. Per the germline V gene, CDR1 is SQVTM and CDR2 is ANQGSEA. The CDR3 sequence is CSVGNPGDTEAFF.

V is TRBV18 and J is TRBJ2-4; with no DNA, the TCRdb D assignment of TRBD1 cannot be verified. CDR3 length: 15 amino acids. In germline, CDR1 is KGHSH, CDR2 LQKENI. The CDR3 region is CASSPEEATKNIQYF.

The chain combines TRBV5-4 with TRBJ2-3; TCRdb designates TRBD2, a call that cannot be tested without DNA. Per the germline V gene, CDR1 is SGHNT and CDR2 is YYREEE (reference sequence). CDR3 length: 15 amino acids. CDR3 loop: CASSSPSGSRDTQYF. The full variable domain, its missing parts supplied by reference TRBV5-4 and TRBJ2-3, is ETGVTQSPTHLIKTRGQQVTLRCSSQSGHNTVSWYQQALGQGPQFIFQYYREEENGRGNFPPRFSGLQFPNYSSELNVNALELDDSALYLCASSSPSGSRDTQYFGPGTRLTVL.

The rearrangement joins TRBV13 to TRBJ2-2; TCRdb indicates TRBD1, and absent DNA this call remains unverified. From germline, CDR1 is PRHDT and CDR2 FYEKMQ (reference sequence). This CDR3 spans 15 amino acids. The CDR3 sequence is CASSLLEDSAGELFF.

The J gene is TRBJ2-1, the V gene TRBV7-7. The CDR3 covers 15 residues. Germline V gene data show CDR1 as SSHAT and CDR2 as FNYEAQ (reference sequence). The CDR3 loop is CASSLGLATYNEQFF.

This clonotype is classed as medium-sized by frequency. This chain connects TRBV10-3 to TRBJ2-7; the D call of TRBD1 rests on TCRdb alone, since no DNA is present to check it. Germline loops: CDR1 ENHRY, CDR2 SYGVKD. The CDR3 has 13 amino acids. CDR3 amino acids: CATFPGQGYEQYF.

The V gene is TRBV28, the J gene TRBJ2-1; TCRdb proposes TRBD1, but this gene call is untestable without DNA. Germline CDR1 is MDHEN and CDR2 is SYDVKM. CDR3 length: 15 amino acids. CDR3 residues: CASMPPGAIVDEQFF.

The chain joins TRBV9 to TRBJ1-2. Germline V gene data show CDR1 as SGDLS and CDR2 as YYNGEE. This CDR3 has 13 amino acids. This chain's CDR3 is CASSVGGNYGYTF.

The rearrangement joins TRBV29-1 to TRBJ1-1; checking the TCRdb D call of TRBD1 is not possible without DNA. Germline V lookup: CDR1 SQVTM, CDR2 ANQGSEA. The CDR3 has 14 amino acids. The CDR3 reads CSVASNGGLTEAFF.

This chain joins TRBV30 and TRBJ1-1; TCRdb selects TRBD1, and the lack of DNA leaves this call unchecked. Germline V gene lookup returns CDR1 GTSNPN and CDR2 SVGIG (reference sequence). This CDR3 contains 13 residues. The CDR3 here is CAWRGAGRTEAFF.